This T cell receptor (beta chain) appears in the sequencing data of a study of blood T cells in healthy people across ages. In the case of this clonotype: No antigen is known for it.

Findings and caveats of the study: A roughly linear age-dependent decrease characterized TCR beta diversity per million T cells.

A J-beta primer mix and a sample-barcoded 5' primer were used in a second PCR of roughly 6 to 12 cycles. All samples gave at least 3 million CDR3-containing paired-end reads. TCRdb passed the 5' RACE reads through MiXCR, listing each CDR3 protein once. This sample carries about 1.4 million distinct CDR3 sequences, approximately 59% of them seen once, and the ten largest clones take 6.7%. The material sequenced was blood. The receptor was derived from a man between 18 and 35 years old in good health.

The CDR3 loop is CASSSDRVWRRNEKLFF. The CDR3 region has the DNA TGTGCCAGCAGCTCCGATAGGGTGTGGAGGCGGAATGAAAAACTGTTTTTT. The V call is TRBV11-2, the J call TRBJ1-4; D gene unclear. The V gene lost 4 bases and the J gene lost 5 bases, with 20 bases spanning the gap. The CDR3 runs to 17 residues. From germline, CDR1 is SGHAT and CDR2 FQNNGV.